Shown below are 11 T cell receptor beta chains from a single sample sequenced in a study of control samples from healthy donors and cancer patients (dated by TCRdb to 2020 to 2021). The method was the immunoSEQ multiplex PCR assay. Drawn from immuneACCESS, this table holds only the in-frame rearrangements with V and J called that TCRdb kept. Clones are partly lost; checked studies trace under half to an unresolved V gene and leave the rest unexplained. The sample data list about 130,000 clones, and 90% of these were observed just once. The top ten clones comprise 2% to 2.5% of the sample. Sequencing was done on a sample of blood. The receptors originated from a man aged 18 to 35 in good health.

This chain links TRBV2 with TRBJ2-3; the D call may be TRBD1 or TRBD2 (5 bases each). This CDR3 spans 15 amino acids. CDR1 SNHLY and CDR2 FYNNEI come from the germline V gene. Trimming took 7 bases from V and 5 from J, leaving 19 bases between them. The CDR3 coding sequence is TGTGCCAGCAAAGACGGGACCGACGTTCGAGATACGCAGTATTTT. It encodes CASKDGTDVRDTQYF.

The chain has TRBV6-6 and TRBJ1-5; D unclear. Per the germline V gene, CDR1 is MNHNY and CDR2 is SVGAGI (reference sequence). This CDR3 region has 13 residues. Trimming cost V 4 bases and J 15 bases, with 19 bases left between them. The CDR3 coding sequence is TGTGCCAGCAGTTCCCTAGAGGCCCCCGCTTCGCATTTT. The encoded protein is CASSSLEAPASHF.

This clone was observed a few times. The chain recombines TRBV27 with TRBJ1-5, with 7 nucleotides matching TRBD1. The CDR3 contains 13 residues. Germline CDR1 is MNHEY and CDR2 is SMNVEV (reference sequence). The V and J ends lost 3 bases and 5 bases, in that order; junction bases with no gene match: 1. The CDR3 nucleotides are TGTGCCAGCAGTTTCGGACAGGATCAGCCCCAGCATTTT. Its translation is CASSFGQDQPQHF.

CDR3 sequence (DNA): TGTGCCAGTACTGTAAACCGGGCCGGCTTTTACAATGAGCAGTTCTTC. Translation gives CASTVNRAGFYNEQFF. The rearrangement uses TRBV19 and TRBJ2-1; no clear D. CDR3 size: 16 residues. The ends were cut back, 7 bases at V and 4 bases at J, with 20 bases in the middle. Germline lookup yields CDR1 LNHDA and CDR2 SQIVND (reference sequence).

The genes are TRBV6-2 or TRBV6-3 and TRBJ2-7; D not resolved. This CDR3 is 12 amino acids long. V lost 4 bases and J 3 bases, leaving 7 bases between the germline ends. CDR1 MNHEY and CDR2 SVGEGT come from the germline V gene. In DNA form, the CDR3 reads TGTGCCAGCAGTTCTGTCAACTACGAGCAGTACGTC. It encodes CASSSVNYEQYV.

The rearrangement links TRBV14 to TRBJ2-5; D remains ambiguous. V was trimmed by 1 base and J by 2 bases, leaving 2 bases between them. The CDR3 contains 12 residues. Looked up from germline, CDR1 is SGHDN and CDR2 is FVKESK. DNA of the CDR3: TGTGCCAGCAGCCAAGCACAAGAGACCCAGTACTTC. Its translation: CASSQAQETQYF.

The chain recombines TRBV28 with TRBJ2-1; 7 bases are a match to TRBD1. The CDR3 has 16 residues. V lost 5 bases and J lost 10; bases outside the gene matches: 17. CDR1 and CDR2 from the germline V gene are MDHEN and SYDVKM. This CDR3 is CASSQIPDRVGWEQFF. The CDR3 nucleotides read TGTGCCAGCAGTCAAATCCCCGACAGGGTCGGTTGGGAGCAGTTCTTC. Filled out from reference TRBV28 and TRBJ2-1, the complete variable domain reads DVKVTQSSRYLVKRTGEKVFLECVQDMDHENMFWYRQDPGLGLRLIYFSYDVKMKEKGDIPEGYSVSREKKERFSLILESASTNQTSMYLCASSQIPDRVGWEQFFGPGTRLTVL.

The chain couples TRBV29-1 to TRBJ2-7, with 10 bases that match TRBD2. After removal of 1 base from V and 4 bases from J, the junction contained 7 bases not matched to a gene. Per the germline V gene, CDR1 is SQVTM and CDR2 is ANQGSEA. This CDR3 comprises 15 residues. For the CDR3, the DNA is TGCAGCGTTGAAGGCCCAGCGGGAGGGCCTTACGAGCAGTACGTC. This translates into CSVEGPAGGPYEQYV.

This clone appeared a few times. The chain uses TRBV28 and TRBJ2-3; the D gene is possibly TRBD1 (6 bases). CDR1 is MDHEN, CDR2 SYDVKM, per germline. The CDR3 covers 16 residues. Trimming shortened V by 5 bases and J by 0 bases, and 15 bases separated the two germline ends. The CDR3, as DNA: TGTGCCAGCAGTCTAGGGGACATCACTAGCACAGATACGCAGTATTTT. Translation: CASSLGDITSTDTQYF.

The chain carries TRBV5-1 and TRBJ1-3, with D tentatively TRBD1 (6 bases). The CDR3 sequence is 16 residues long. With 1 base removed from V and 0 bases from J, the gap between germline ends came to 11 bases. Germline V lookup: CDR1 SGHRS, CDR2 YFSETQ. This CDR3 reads CASSLSLTGSGNTIYF. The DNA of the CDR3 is TGCGCCAGCAGCTTGTCATTGACAGGCTCTGGAAACACCATATATTTT. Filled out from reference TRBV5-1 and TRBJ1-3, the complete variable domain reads KAGVTQTPRYLIKTRGQQVTLSCSPISGHRSVSWYQQTPGQGLQFLFEYFSETQRNKGNFPGRFSGRQFSNSRSEMNVSTLELGDSALYLCASSLSLTGSGNTIYFGEGSWLTVV.

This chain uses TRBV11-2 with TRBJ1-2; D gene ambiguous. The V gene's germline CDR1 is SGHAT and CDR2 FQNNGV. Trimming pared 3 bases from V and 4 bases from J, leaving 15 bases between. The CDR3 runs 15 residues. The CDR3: CASSLPLEGLYGYTF. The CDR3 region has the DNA TGTGCCAGCAGCTTGCCCCTAGAAGGCCTCTATGGCTACACCTTC.